Following are 26 T cell receptor beta chains from one sample sequenced in a study of T cells after posttransplantation cyclophosphamide. A marrow graft followed busulfan-fludarabine conditioning, with cyclophosphamide on days +3 and +4. Assay used: immunoSEQ multiplex PCR; TCRdb lists only in-frame clones, some missing. The sample shows approximately 2,000 clones, approximately 68% of them seen only once. The sequencing here drew on PBMCs, taken after allogeneic stem cell transplant with posttransplant cyclophosphamide. The receptor set was obtained from a male patient between 55 and 70 years old who received an allogeneic stem cell transplant from a related donor and was CMV-positive. Part of the T cell pool may stem from the graft donor.

This clone was found once. The rearrangement links TRBV19 to TRBJ1-5; 7 bases align to TRBD1. This CDR3 spans 13 amino acids. Germline V gene data show CDR1 as LNHDA and CDR2 as SQIVND (reference sequence). V gave up 6 bases and J gave up 3 bases; unmatched junction bases: 2. This chain's CDR3 is CASRGQNNQPQHF. The CDR3 bases are TGTGCCAGTAGGGGACAGAACAATCAGCCCCAGCATTTT.

The DNA for the CDR3 is TGTGCCAGCAGCTCGCAGGGAAACGAGCAGTACTTC. Encoded protein: CASSSQGNEQYF. The rearrangement uses TRBV11-3 and TRBJ2-7; possible D gene TRBD1, 5 bases. The CDR3 loop spans 12 amino acids. CDR1 is SGHNT and CDR2 is YENEEA in the germline V gene. V was clipped by 4 bases and J by 5 bases, with 9 bases between them.

This clone is classed as large. This chain joins TRBV18 and TRBJ2-1; 11 bases are a match to TRBD2. CDR1 is KGHSH, CDR2 LQKENI, per germline. V lost 3 bases and J lost 6; bases outside the gene matches: 4. The CDR3 contains 15 residues. This chain's CDR3 is CASSPTGLAVNEQFF. The CDR3 region has the DNA TGTGCCAGCTCACCCACGGGACTAGCGGTCAATGAGCAGTTCTTC.

Only a few counts were recorded for this clone. The CDR3 region has the DNA TGTGCCAGCACTCCAAGTGAGAACTACGAGCAGTACTTC. Translation gives CASTPSENYEQYF. J is TRBJ2-7 and V is TRBV11-3; D not certain. In germline, CDR1 is SGHNT, CDR2 YENEEA. V was pared by 7 bases and J by 3 bases, with 13 bases between. The CDR3 loop spans 13 amino acids.

The V call is TRBV18, the J call TRBJ2-5, with 7 bases fitting TRBD2. This CDR3 comprises 13 residues. CDR1 is KGHSH and CDR2 is LQKENI in the germline V gene. V lost 3 bases, J lost 5 bases, and 3 bases stayed unmatched. CDR3 DNA: TGTGCCAGCTCACCGGGGGAGGGGGAGACCCAGTACTTC. Translation gives CASSPGEGETQYF. The full variable domain, its missing parts supplied by reference TRBV18 and TRBJ2-5, is NAGVMQNPRHLVRRRGQEARLRCSPMKGHSHVYWYRQLPEEGLKFMVYLQKENIIDESGMPKERFSAEFPKEGPSILRIQQVVRGDSAAYFCASSPGEGETQYFGPGTRLLVL.

This sequence joins TRBV18 and TRBJ2-5; 7 nucleotides match TRBD1. This CDR3 has 17 amino acids. Germline V CDR1 and CDR2: KGHSH, LQKENI. Trimming at V came to 0 bases and at J to 9 bases, leaving 16 bases not matched to a gene. The CDR3 DNA reads TGTGCCAGCTCACCACCGCCTTCTACAGGGGATGCGGAGGCCCAGTACTTC. It is translated as CASSPPPSTGDAEAQYF.

Regarding this clone: The junction differs from germline at one of its ends, possibly a read error. This chain joins TRBV4-3 and TRBJ1-5, with D perhaps matching TRBD1 (5 bases). This CDR3 is 15 amino acids long. Germline CDR1 LGHNA, CDR2 YSLEER. CDR3 in amino acids: CASSHPSRRVHPQGF. The CDR3 DNA reads TGCGCCAGCAGCCACCCTTCCAGGAGGGTACATCCTCAGGGTTTT.

The chain has TRBV2 and TRBJ2-3; 8 bases agree with TRBD2. The CDR3 extends over 15 amino acids. Trimming at V came to 4 bases and at J to 5 bases, leaving 8 bases not matched to a gene. Germline V gene lookup returns CDR1 SNHLY and CDR2 FYNNEI. DNA for the CDR3: TGTGCCAGCAGTGTTGGCAGCGGGAGACTAGATACGCAGTATTTT. Its translation: CASSVGSGRLDTQYF.

The chain employs TRBV5-1 and TRBJ1-1; D gene unclear. The CDR3 totals 15 residues. Germline lookup yields CDR1 SGHRS and CDR2 YFSETQ. Trimming pared 3 bases from V and 4 bases from J, leaving 16 bases between. The CDR3 region is CASSWRSDGVTEAFF. CDR3 bases: TGCGCCAGCAGCTGGAGGTCGGACGGGGTCACTGAAGCTTTCTTT.

The chain couples TRBV6-5 to TRBJ2-5, with 8 bases aligning to TRBD2. The CDR3 runs to 14 residues. CDR1 and CDR2 (germline): MNHEY, SVGAGI. The V gene end was trimmed by 6 bases and the J gene end by 2 bases; junction bases not matched to a gene: 5. The CDR3 DNA is TGTGCCAGCAGCTCAACTAGCGGACAAGAGACCCAGTACTTC. Translation: CASSSTSGQETQYF.

The J gene is TRBJ2-1, the V gene TRBV10-3; 9 bases align to TRBD1. Per the germline V gene, CDR1 is ENHRY and CDR2 is SYGVKD. The junction had 10 bases not matched to a gene; V was cut back by 4 bases and J by 9 bases. The CDR3 has 15 amino acids. Here the CDR3 DNA reads TGTGCCATCAGTGGATCCAGGGACAGGGTGAGTGAGCAGTTCTTC. Translation: CAISGSRDRVSEQFF.

This clone occurred once. The V gene is TRBV14, the J gene TRBJ2-5; D unclear. The CDR3 consists of 15 residues. From germline, CDR1 is SGHDN and CDR2 FVKESK. V lost 4 bases to trimming and J lost 3 bases, with 15 bases between them. CDR3 sequence (DNA): TGTGCCAGCAGCCCCCTCGAGCCCCTTAAAGAGACCCAGTACTTC. It encodes CASSPLEPLKETQYF.

This clone was picked up a small number of times. J is TRBJ1-1 and V is TRBV28; D unclear. CDR1 MDHEN and CDR2 SYDVKM come from the germline V gene. Trimming cost V 2 bases and J 0 bases, with 7 bases left between them. The CDR3 is 14 amino acids. The CDR3 here is CASSLSQMNTEAFF. For the CDR3, the DNA is TGTGCCAGCAGTTTAAGTCAGATGAACACTGAAGCTTTCTTT. Based on the CDR3 plus reference TRBV28 and TRBJ1-1, the full variable domain is DVKVTQSSRYLVKRTGEKVFLECVQDMDHENMFWYRQDPGLGLRLIYFSYDVKMKEKGDIPEGYSVSREKKERFSLILESASTNQTSMYLCASSLSQMNTEAFFGQGTRLTVV.

This clone was observed a handful of times. This rearrangement joins TRBV11-3 to TRBJ2-1, with D perhaps TRBD2 (5 bases). With 4 bases removed from V and 4 bases from J, the gap between germline ends came to 20 bases. CDR3 length: 17 residues. Germline lookup yields CDR1 SGHNT and CDR2 YENEEA. The CDR3 sequence is CASSSVGWRLLYNEQFF. In DNA, the CDR3 is TGTGCCAGCAGCTCGGTAGGGTGGAGGCTCCTATACAATGAGCAGTTCTTC. The complete variable domain, with remaining parts taken from reference TRBV11-3 and TRBJ2-1, reads EAGVVQSPRYKIIEKKQPVAFWCNPISGHNTLYWYLQNLGQGPELLIRYENEEAVDDSQLPKDRFSAERLKGVDSTLKIQPAELGDSAVYLCASSSVGWRLLYNEQFFGPGTRLTVL.

The table lists this clone with a few counts. The genes are TRBV10-3 and TRBJ1-4; 10 bases are a match to TRBD1. V was clipped by 3 bases and J by 6 bases; unmatched bases: 7. The germline gives CDR1 ENHRY, CDR2 SYGVKD. The CDR3 contains 16 residues. As DNA, the CDR3 is TGTGCCATCAGTGAACGGGGGACAGGGGCGTATGAAAAACTGTTTTTT. Protein: CAISERGTGAYEKLFF.

V gene TRBV9 combines with J gene TRBJ2-3; 8 bases match TRBD2. With V trimmed by 0 bases and J by 6 bases, 6 bases remained unmatched. CDR1 and CDR2 (germline): SGDLS, YYNGEE. The CDR3 is made up of 15 amino acids. The CDR3 region has the DNA TGTGCCAGCAGCGTAGCGGGGGGGTTTGGGGATACGCAGTATTTT. This gives the protein CASSVAGGFGDTQYF. Complete variable domain (other parts from reference TRBV9 and TRBJ2-3): DSGVTQTPKHLITATGQRVTLRCSPRSGDLSVYWYQQSLDQGLQFLIQYYNGEERAKGNILERFSAQQFPDLHSELNLSSLELGDSALYFCASSVAGGFGDTQYFGPGTRLTVL.

The gene calls are TRBV18 and TRBJ2-1; 9 nucleotides match TRBD2. The CDR3 has 15 residues. V lost 6 bases to trimming and J lost 0 bases; unmatched junction nucleotides: 3. Germline lookup yields CDR1 KGHSH and CDR2 LQKENI. CDR3 sequence (DNA): TGTGCCAGCTCCCGTAGCGGGAGCTCCTACAATGAGCAGTTCTTC. It is translated as CASSRSGSSYNEQFF.

The chain combines TRBV5-5 with TRBJ2-7; D is perhaps TRBD2 (5 bases). The CDR3 spans 15 residues. V was cut by 4 bases and J by 1 base, with 15 bases left in between. Looked up from germline, CDR1 is SGHKS and CDR2 is YYEKEE (reference sequence). The chain's CDR3 is CASSPAGVNSYEQYF. The CDR3 region has the DNA TGTGCCAGCAGCCCGGCCGGGGTAAATTCCTACGAGCAGTACTTC.

J is TRBJ2-3 and V is TRBV6-5; 9 positions match TRBD1. The V gene's germline CDR1 is MNHEY and CDR2 SVGAGI. CDR3 length: 15 amino acids. J lost 7 bases, V lost 4 bases, and 9 bases had no gene match. DNA for the CDR3: TGTGCCAGCAGTTTCAACCGGGACAGGGTAAATACGCAGTATTTT. Amino acid sequence: CASSFNRDRVNTQYF.

This chain connects TRBV5-1 to TRBJ2-7; D is unclear. The CDR3 extends over 15 amino acids. V lost 0 bases, J lost 1 base, and 11 bases lay in between. Germline V gene lookup returns CDR1 SGHRS and CDR2 YFSETQ. The CDR3 loop reads CASSLGTGWSYEQYF. The CDR3 DNA reads TGCGCCAGCAGCTTGGGAACGGGTTGGTCCTACGAGCAGTACTTC.

This clone counts as medium-sized (0.01 to 0.1%). The chain links TRBV2 to TRBJ1-1; tentative D call: TRBD1 (6 bases). The germline V gene encodes CDR1 SNHLY and CDR2 FYNNEI. Trimming removed 8 bases at V and 8 bases at J, with 18 bases between. CDR3 length equals 13 residues. The CDR3 DNA is TGTGCCAGCTGGAGCCACAGGGTGGCCGAAGCTTTCTTT. The encoded protein is CASWSHRVAEAFF. Drawing the rest from reference TRBV2 and TRBJ1-1, the complete variable domain is EPEVTQTPSHQVTQMGQEVILRCVPISNHLYFYWYRQILGQKVEFLVSFYNNEISEKSEIFDDQFSVERPDGSNFTLKIRSTKLEDSAMYFCASWSHRVAEAFFGQGTRLTVV.

The J gene is TRBJ2-7, the V gene TRBV28; D is undetermined. V lost 2 bases, J lost 2 bases, and 16 bases lay in between. Germline CDR1 reads MDHEN; CDR2 reads SYDVKM. There are 16 residues in the CDR3. The CDR3 coding sequence is TGTGCCAGCAGTTTACTCAGGTATCCGTTTACCTACGAGCAGTACTTC. It specifies CASSLLRYPFTYEQYF.

The gene calls are TRBV6-5 and TRBJ2-7, with 7 bases aligning to TRBD2. The germline V gene encodes CDR1 MNHEY and CDR2 SVGAGI. Trimming cost V 6 bases and J 6 bases; bases outside gene matches: 11. CDR3 length equals 14 residues. Written as DNA, the CDR3 is TGTGCCAGCAGCGACCGCTGGACTAGTAGCGAGCAGTACTTC. It translates to CASSDRWTSSEQYF.

This chain joins TRBV19 and TRBJ2-7, with 8 bases lining up with TRBD2. CDR3 length equals 18 residues. Germline CDR1 reads LNHDA; CDR2 reads SQIVND (reference sequence). As DNA, the CDR3 is TGTGACACGGGGGGGGCGCGTTTAGCGGGGACCCTCTCCTACGAGCAGTACTTC. This translates into CDTGGARLAGTLSYEQYF.

The J gene is TRBJ1-4, the V gene TRBV4-1; 7 bases line up with TRBD1. The CDR3 has 18 amino acids. Germline V lookup: CDR1 MGHRA, CDR2 YSYEKL. V lost 0 bases, J lost 0 bases, and 7 bases stayed unmatched. In DNA, the CDR3 is TGCGCCAGCAGCCAAGAAAAGGGACAGCTAGCAACTAATGAAAAACTGTTTTTT. The encoded protein is CASSQEKGQLATNEKLFF.

V is TRBV5-6 and J is TRBJ1-2, with D tentatively TRBD1 (5 bases). V was trimmed by 0 bases and J by 4 bases, leaving 7 bases between them. The length of the CDR3 is 13 residues. CDR1 and CDR2 (germline): SGHDT, YYEEEE. This CDR3 reads CASSLDRTYGYTF. The CDR3 region has the DNA TGTGCCAGCAGCTTGGACAGGACCTATGGCTACACCTTC.